Listed here is a single T cell receptor beta chain. Its antigen target is currently unknown. Base qualities are missing; no much larger clone stands one base away. The cohort consisted of fewer than 700 healthy bone marrow donors. At the time of sampling, every cohort member was nominally healthy, though immune exposures that went unrecorded were likely present. The donor tested CMV seronegative, placing the donor among the 350 or so seronegative members of the cohort. A peripheral blood sample was collected from each donor, and TCR beta sequencing was performed on peripheral blood mononuclear cells. The Qiagen DNeasy Blood Extraction Kit was used to extract genomic DNA from the blood cell samples. The library was generated by the immunoSEQ multiplex PCR assay. For the multiplex PCR, a mixture combining 60 forward primers for TCR Vbeta segments and 13 reverse primers for TCR Jbeta segments was used. A multiplex PCR assay on genomic DNA amplified the CDR3 region of rearranged TCR beta genes. The amplified TCR beta libraries were sequenced on the Illumina HiSeq System as 87-base-pair reads. The paper's data handling went like this. Across the roughly 600 repertoires, a later analysis counted about 81 million unique TCR beta chains, around 11 million of which were shared by at least two donors. Raw reads were error-corrected and collapsed into unique sequences by a nearest-neighbor algorithm in which closely related sequences were merged to remove PCR and sequencing errors. V, D and J gene segments were assigned by aligning CDR3 sequences to IMGT reference sequences. For a sequence to be retained, a match of at least six nucleotides to both a V gene segment and a J gene segment was required. A rearrangement was called productive if the CDR3 had no stop codons and remained in frame with V and J, and every other rearrangement was called non-productive. CDR3 was defined according to IMGT convention as the region running from the second conserved V-encoded cysteine to the conserved J-encoded phenylalanine. The earlier analysis of about 570 of the donors excluded any sequence lacking an unambiguous match to a single V gene segment. An earlier analysis of about 590 of the donors classified V segments as functional when productive rearrangements were above 56.7% and as segregating when the standard deviation between donors was above 5%. A statistical classification framework was built for diagnosing cytomegalovirus status from the catalog of TCR beta chain sequences. In a later analysis, TCR nucleotide sequences were compared against IMGT/GENE-DB human TR gene sequences so that V and J genes could be assigned. In a later analysis, CDR3 sequences and most-parsimonious VDJ recombination scenarios were assigned using the TCRdist pipeline. A later analysis defined each TCR beta chain by its CDR3 amino acid sequence plus V-gene family, and excluded reads lacking a unique V-gene family. As a way to deal with suspected cross-contamination and a sequencing artifact, a later analysis dropped approximately 570 nucleotide sequences that were highly shared and had low generation probability. For each public chain, a later analysis derived a clonal expansion index from normalized ranks of inferred template counts within each repertoire. A later analysis computed generation probabilities with a VDJ recombination model fitted to out-of-frame rearrangements, and checked the results against IGoR. Hypergeometric tests were used in a later analysis to score TCR-TCR, TCR-HLA and TCR-CMV co-occurrence, with a repertoire-size bias correction applied to the TCR pairs. A later analysis estimated false discovery rates by permuting HLA or CMV assignments 20 times. In a later analysis, co-occurring TCRs were grouped using DBSCAN, and TCRdist sequence similarity was added for clustering within HLA-allele-positive subsets. Repertoires with fewer than 30,000 or more than 120,000 public chains, plus five repertoires with anomalous nucleotide sharing, were excluded from co-occurrence clustering. TCRdb stores this immuneACCESS table with in-frame sequences only. Part of the clones is absent; in the studies checked, under half of the shortfall reflects unresolved V genes, and no reason is known for the rest. The DNA was the basis for D and trimming; V, J and clone size are from that table. The sample yields some 160,000 clones; roughly 84% were counted once. Roughly 1.5% of the sample is held by the ten biggest clonotypes.

The data originate from a study of cytomegalovirus exposure and HLA in healthy donors (dated by TCRdb to the late 2010s). At the level of the whole study: An earlier analysis of 550 to 700 of the donors reported approximately 290 Gb of sequence data and 100 million to 130 million unique TCR beta sequences from about 200 million T cells. Around 300 gigabases of sequencing data and tens of millions of unique TCR sequences were included in an early release covering about 600 HLA-typed donors. Of the roughly 390 genotyped donors, roughly 85% fell in the genetic ancestry cluster associated with self-reported Caucasian donors. The study aimed to test whether cataloging public T cell receptors could reveal signatures of past pathogen exposure. Using immunosequencing, the study profiled T cell repertoires from 666 subjects and related those repertoires to cytomegalovirus serostatus. In addition to the first cohort of 666 subjects, a separate validation cohort of 120 different subjects was used. The study combined high-throughput TCR immunosequencing, statistical association of individual TCRs with disease status, and machine learning to predict cytomegalovirus infection status. A later analysis re-analyzed previously published TCR beta repertoires from roughly 600 donors and added high-resolution HLA genotyping to study TCR occurrence patterns. The later analysis used no new phenotypic data to find candidate immune exposures, relying instead on TCR beta sequences and their occurrence across donors. In an earlier analysis of 587 of the donors, high-throughput TCR beta sequencing was used to judge whether each TCR beta V gene segment behaved as functional or pseudogenic. Donor age, sex, ethnicity and CMV serostatus were collected together with the repertoire data. In a later genetic analysis, genome-wide SNP genotypes for about 55% of the roughly 700 donors were used, and that subset was treated as a discovery cohort. Every discovery cohort repertoire had been produced on one sequencing platform. HLA typing covered class I and class II loci at four-digit resolution. Typing coverage differed by locus: A, B, C, DRB1 and DQB1 were typed in about 620-640 donors, DQA1 in 500 to 550, DPA1 in roughly 590, and DPB1 in approximately 450. Because of strong linkage in the cohort, 5 or 6 DR-DQ haplotypes were treated as single units for association and clustering. Among almost 400 genotyped donors of the cohort, an average of 235,054 unique TCR beta nucleotide sequences were sequenced per donor, approximately 20% of them non-productive. Beyond this particular receptor, the publication reports: While some public TCRs were present in many individuals, most TCR sequences turned up only very rarely across donors. In an earlier analysis of 587 of the donors, most TCR beta V segments were observed in productive rearrangements about 87% or about 30% of the time, broadly matching IMGT annotations. According to a later analysis, parvovirus B19, influenza, CMV and Epstein-Barr virus appeared linked to several top co-occurrence clusters. Immune exposure information for the cohort was limited to CMV serostatus. The 87-base-pair reads could not distinguish some IMGT-functional V segments, including TRBV6-2 and TRBV6-3, so those segments were excluded. This cohort had only TCR beta chains sequenced, and the lack of alpha or paired-chain data limited which features could be detected. A later analysis found that TCR association rates varied across HLA loci, with DRB1 alleles showing the most associated TCRs and HLA-C alleles the fewest. In a later genetic analysis, a missense DCLRE1C variant was associated with V-gene and J-gene trimming of TCR beta chains, and the association was replicated in an independent cohort. In vitro tests confirmed that a few of the cytomegalovirus-associated TCR beta chains recognize cytomegalovirus antigens. A total of 164 TCR beta chains were listed by the study as associated with cytomegalovirus. A further reported finding was that TCR beta sequences accurately predicted the HLA-A and HLA-B alleles for most subjects in the first cohort. Because HLA typing was missing for some donors at each locus, association tests included only the typed subset. The authors suggested that the approach could potentially be extended to other disease states and immunological phenotypes. The sequencing pipeline was judged likely to have produced a cluster of highly shared sequence variants as a technical artifact. According to a later genetic analysis, donors in an Asian-associated ancestry cluster had fewer N-insertions in productive TCRs than the approximately 700-donor mean. Correlated functional status among segregating V segments might be attributable to linkage disequilibrium, but an unknown experimental factor could not be ruled out. When HLA alleles, especially DR and DQ, strongly co-occurred, TCR associations were difficult to assign to individual alleles. Cytomegalovirus status was reported to be diagnosed by the classifier with high specificity and sensitivity in both the original and validation cohorts. A later analysis associated about 17,000 TCR beta sequences with specific HLA alleles at a false discovery rate of 0.05. Because counts were too low, seventeen rarely observed V segments, including chromosome 9 orphons, were excluded from the earlier analysis of several hundred of the donors. Roughly uniform sequencing depth across donors was assumed in presence/absence analyses, although this assumption may not hold. Most CMV-associated TCR beta chains appeared to be HLA-restricted in a later analysis, and the HLA associations seemed to be driven largely by CMV exposure. In a later analysis, HLA-associated TCR beta chains were found to be more clonally expanded and to have lower generation probabilities than equally common non-associated chains.

Trimming costs V 0 bases and J 0 bases, and their ends lie 9 bases apart. CDR1 and CDR2 are read off the germline V gene as LGHNA and YNFKEQ. Inclusive of the bounding cysteine and phenylalanine, the CDR3 is 16 residues long. Solely the CDR3 DNA is kept, with 48 bases framed from the first base. The rearrangement joined TRBV4-2 to TRBJ1-3; the D region possibly corresponds to TRBD1 (6 bases align). The sequence was collected from a woman aged 18-30 years in good health and CMV-seronegative. What was sequenced was PBMCs. The CDR3 reads as follows: CASSQDAGDSGNTIYF. The DNA reads as follows: TGTGCCAGCAGCCAAGATGCAGGGGACTCTGGAAACACCATATATTTT.